These 10 T cell receptor beta chains share one sample of origin, sequenced in a study of immune evolution from preneoplasia to lung adenocarcinoma. The repertoire was sequenced with immunoSEQ multiplex PCR; TCRdb's copy has only in-frame clones and lacks some. The table includes several thousand clones, approximately 80% detected once. Sequencing used FFPE invasive lung adenocarcinoma tissue. These receptor sequences come from a person aged 45-65 years with lung adenocarcinoma.

The CDR3 region has the DNA TGTGCCAGCAGTTTAATAGGGGGCAATGAGCAGTTCTTC. This sequence encodes CASSLIGGNEQFF. V and J are TRBV28 and TRBJ2-1; D is perhaps TRBD1 (6 bases). Germline loops: CDR1 MDHEN, CDR2 SYDVKM. The CDR3 length is 13 residues. V was pared by 2 bases and J by 6 bases, with 8 bases between.

The chain is built from TRBV5-1 and TRBJ1-3, with unresolved D. V dropped 4 bases and J dropped 4 bases, with 15 bases sitting between them. CDR3 length equals 15 residues. CDR1 and CDR2 from the germline V gene are SGHRS and YFSETQ. In DNA form, the CDR3 reads TGCGCCAGCAGCCCCAGGACGGCATCGGGAAACACCATATATTTT. Its translation: CASSPRTASGNTIYF.

This clone came up a few times. The chain couples TRBV6-6 to TRBJ1-5; tentative D call: TRBD1 (5 bases). The CDR3 runs to 14 residues. Trimming removed 2 bases from V and 5 bases from J, with 10 bases in between. CDR1 is MNHNY and CDR2 is SVGAGI in the germline V gene (reference sequence). The CDR3 sequence is CASSYGGADQPQHF. The CDR3 DNA reads as TGTGCCAGCAGTTACGGCGGGGCCGATCAGCCCCAGCATTTT.

The gene calls are TRBV6-1 and TRBJ1-3, with no clear D. The CDR3 length is 13 residues. V lost 1 base to trimming and J lost 2 bases, with 3 bases between them. The germline CDR1 and CDR2 sequences are MNHNS and SASEGT. The CDR3, as DNA: TGTGCCAGCAGTGAAGTGGCTGGAAACACCATATATTTT. Its protein is CASSEVAGNTIYF.

The chain employs TRBV11-2 and TRBJ2-3; 7 nucleotides align to TRBD2. Germline V gene data show CDR1 as SGHAT and CDR2 as FQNNGV. The CDR3 is made up of 19 amino acids. Germline trimming cut 0 bases from V and 6 bases from J; bases unmatched to any gene: 18. The CDR3 region has the DNA TGTGCCAGCAGCTTAGATAATTTGGGTTTGCGGGAGCTGAGGGATACGCAGTATTTT. The encoded protein is CASSLDNLGLRELRDTQYF.

This clone qualifies as medium-sized. V gene TRBV19 combines with J gene TRBJ1-5; D might be TRBD1 (5 bases). The germline V gene has CDR1 LNHDA and CDR2 SQIVND (reference sequence). Deletions cut 4 bases from V and 2 bases from J, with 15 bases between. The CDR3 has 16 amino acids. CDR3 coding DNA: TGTGCCAGTAGTAGCCGTGGGGGGAAAGGCAATCAGCCCCAGCATTTT. Protein: CASSSRGGKGNQPQHF.

In the case of this clone: The germline gene is not matched at one end of the junction; a read error may be the cause. The V gene is TRBV7-7, the J gene TRBJ2-5, with TRBD1 identical over 8 bases. The length of the CDR3 is 16 residues. Germline CDR1 reads SSHAT; CDR2 reads FNYEAQ (reference sequence). Here the CDR3 DNA reads TGTGCTAGCAGCTTAGGGGTGCAGGGGGCTCAAGAGACCCAGTACTTC. Protein: CASSLGVQGAQETQYF.

The gene calls are TRBV7-2 and TRBJ1-1; D remains unclear. In germline, CDR1 is SGHTA, CDR2 FQGNSA. The CDR3 covers 13 residues. Trimming took 1 base from V and 1 from J, leaving 4 bases between them. The CDR3 spells CASSLVRNTEAFF. CDR3 DNA sequence: TGTGCCAGCAGCTTAGTCCGGAACACTGAAGCTTTCTTT. Filled out from reference TRBV7-2 and TRBJ1-1, the complete variable domain reads GAGVSQSPSNKVTEKGKDVELRCDPISGHTALYWYRQSLGQGLEFLIYFQGNSAPDKSGLPSDRFSAERTGGSVSTLTIQRTQQEDSAVYLCASSLVRNTEAFFGQGTRLTVV.

This chain connects TRBV19 to TRBJ2-7; 7 bases agree with TRBD2. Germline V gives CDR1 LNHDA, CDR2 SQIVND (reference sequence). J lost 1 base, V lost 3 bases, and 9 bases had no gene match. This CDR3 contains 16 residues. The CDR3 region has the DNA TGTGCCAGTAGTATGGAGGGCGGCGGGGGTTCCTACGAGCAGTACTTC. Protein product: CASSMEGGGGSYEQYF.

The V call is TRBV7-9, the J call TRBJ1-2; possibly TRBD1 for D (6 bases). CDR3 length: 13 residues. The germline CDR1 and CDR2 sequences are SEHNR and FQNEAQ (reference sequence). Trimming removed 1 base from V and 4 bases from J, with 7 bases in between. CDR3 residues: CASSLEGVYGYTF. As DNA, the CDR3 is TGTGCCAGCAGCTTAGAGGGGGTCTATGGCTACACCTTC.